Shown below are 18 T cell receptor beta chains from a single sample sequenced in a study of siplizumab effects on memory and regulatory T cells (dated by TCRdb to the late 2010s). Preparation of the library involved the immunoSEQ multiplex PCR assay. The source is immuneACCESS, and TCRdb retained only in-frame sequences with V and J called. Part of the clones is not carried over; for the studies checked, unresolved V genes explain less than half of this, and the remainder is unexplained. The sample yields around 120,000 clones; 90% to 95% were counted once. Roughly 1.5% of the sample rests with the top ten. Sequenced: non-Treg CD4+ T cells sorted from blood. The meaning of the sample's cell subset or site label: FACS-sorted unstimulated CD4+ non-regulatory T cells. These receptor sequences come from a human donor in good health.

The chain combines TRBV10-2 with TRBJ2-3, with 10 bases lining up with TRBD2. This CDR3 contains 16 residues. The trim removed 6 bases at V and 8 bases at J, leaving 14 bases unmatched. Germline-derived CDR1 and CDR2 are WSHSY and SAAADI. CDR3 amino acids: CASSPSGSSFVSTQYF. For the CDR3, the DNA is TGCGCCAGCAGCCCTAGCGGGAGTTCTTTCGTCAGTACGCAGTATTTT.

The chain uses TRBV10-3 and TRBJ1-1, with D tentatively TRBD1 (6 bases). The CDR3 consists of 14 residues. V was trimmed by 6 bases and J by 10 bases, leaving 21 bases between them. Germline V gives CDR1 ENHRY, CDR2 SYGVKD. The CDR3 DNA reads TGTGCCATCAGGAACAGGGAAAGGATGTCGGGAGCTTTCTTT. It encodes CAIRNRERMSGAFF.

The chain has TRBV5-4 and TRBJ2-5, with 10 bases matching TRBD1. Germline V lookup: CDR1 SGHNT, CDR2 YYREEE (reference sequence). The CDR3 contains 15 residues. Germline trimming cut 4 bases from V and 3 bases from J; bases unmatched to any gene: 6. As DNA, the CDR3 is TGTGCCAGCAGCAGACGGACAGGGGGGGAAGAGACCCAGTACTTC. Protein product: CASSRRTGGEETQYF.

The DNA of the CDR3 is TGTGCCAGCAGCCGCAGCCGGGGGGCTGTCGGCGAGCAGTACTTC. It translates to CASSRSRGAVGEQYF. The gene calls are TRBV5-4 and TRBJ2-7, with D perhaps matching TRBD2 (7 bases). The CDR3 consists of 15 residues. Trimming took off 4 bases at V and 6 bases at J, with 20 bases between the two ends. Germline V gene data show CDR1 as SGHNT and CDR2 as YYREEE (reference sequence).

The genes are TRBV5-1 and TRBJ2-2; D remains ambiguous. This CDR3 spans 15 amino acids. V lost 4 bases and J 4 bases, leaving 14 bases between the germline ends. Germline-derived CDR1 and CDR2 are SGHRS and YFSETQ. The CDR3 bases are TGCGCCAGCAGCCTCCACAGTACGAGCACCGGGGAGCTGTTTTTT. The encoded protein is CASSLHSTSTGELFF.

This clone has just one count. J is TRBJ1-3 and V is TRBV18, with D possibly being TRBD1 (5 bases). This CDR3 contains 15 residues. The germline V gene has CDR1 KGHSH and CDR2 LQKENI. V was shortened by 5 bases and J by 1 base, with 12 bases between the two germline ends. CDR3 sequence: CASSSSPGSGNTIYF. CDR3 DNA sequence: TGTGCCAGCTCATCTTCCCCAGGGTCTGGAAACACCATATATTTT.

The chain links TRBV19 to TRBJ2-3; D not resolved. Germline assignment: CDR1 LNHDA and CDR2 SQIVND (reference sequence). The CDR3 contains 18 residues. DNA for the CDR3: TGTGTCCTCCGGCAATTGCCTACTAAAAGAGCTAGCACAGATACGCAGTATTTT. Translated: CVLRQLPTKRASTDTQYF.

The chain is built from TRBV18 and TRBJ1-1; D unresolved. Trimming removed 3 bases at V and 0 bases at J, with 11 bases between. In germline, CDR1 is KGHSH, CDR2 LQKENI. This CDR3 comprises 15 residues. CDR3 in amino acids: CASSPAILMNTEAFF. Written as DNA, the CDR3 is TGTGCCAGCTCACCCGCTATCCTAATGAACACTGAAGCTTTCTTT. Full variable domain (outside the CDR3, taken from reference TRBV18 and TRBJ1-1): NAGVMQNPRHLVRRRGQEARLRCSPMKGHSHVYWYRQLPEEGLKFMVYLQKENIIDESGMPKERFSAEFPKEGPSILRIQQVVRGDSAAYFCASSPAILMNTEAFFGQGTRLTVV.

The V and J genes are TRBV5-1 and TRBJ1-5, with no clear D. Trimming shortened V by 4 bases and J by 0 bases, and 5 bases separated the two germline ends. The CDR3 spans 13 residues. Germline CDR1 is SGHRS and CDR2 is YFSETQ. The CDR3 loop is CASSINSNQPQHF. The CDR3 DNA sequence: TGCGCCAGCAGCATAAATAGCAATCAGCCCCAGCATTTT.

Concerning this clone: Additional DNA sequences in this sample encode the identical CDR3. V gene TRBV7-9 combines with J gene TRBJ1-1; D unresolved. The V and J ends lost 3 bases and 4 bases respectively, with 3 bases between them. Germline values: CDR1 SEHNR, CDR2 FQNEAQ (reference sequence). This CDR3 is 11 amino acids long. CDR3: CASSLGTEAFF. The DNA of the CDR3 is TGTGCCAGCAGCTTGGGCACTGAAGCTTTCTTT. Combining the CDR3 with reference TRBV7-9 and TRBJ1-1 gives the whole variable domain DTGVSQNPRHKITKRGQNVTFRCDPISEHNRLYWYRQTLGQGPEFLTYFQNEAQLEKSRLLSDRFSAERPKGSFSTLEIQRTEQGDSAMYLCASSLGTEAFFGQGTRLTVV.

The V and J genes are TRBV9 and TRBJ2-1; the D is unclear. Trimming pared 0 bases from V and 7 bases from J, leaving 17 bases between. Per germline, CDR1 SGDLS and CDR2 YYNGEE. The CDR3 totals 16 residues. CDR3 bases: TGTGCCAGCAGCGTAGCAATTGACCCTAGTTTAAATGAGCAGTTCTTC. This sequence encodes CASSVAIDPSLNEQFF.

J is TRBJ1-1 and V is TRBV4-2; D is possibly TRBD1 (6 bases). V was cut by 4 bases and J by 2 bases, with 14 bases left in between. The CDR3 spans 15 residues. Germline V gene sequence: CDR1 LGHNA, CDR2 YNFKEQ. The CDR3 sequence is CASSPTGRFNTEAFF. In DNA, the CDR3 is TGTGCCAGCAGCCCTACAGGGAGGTTTAACACTGAAGCTTTCTTT.

This clone showed up just once. The V call is TRBV9, the J call TRBJ2-2; 10 positions match TRBD1. Germline V gives CDR1 SGDLS, CDR2 YYNGEE. Trimming took 4 bases from V and 8 from J; bases not matched to a gene: 8. The CDR3 spans 15 residues. CDR3 nucleotide sequence: TGTGCCAGCAGCTCTCGACAGGGGGCTGCAGGGGAGCTGTTTTTT. Translating it yields CASSSRQGAAGELFF.

The chain links TRBV13 to TRBJ1-3; TRBD1 aligns across 7 bases. The CDR3 has 17 amino acids. With V trimmed by 5 bases and J by 2 bases, 12 bases remained unmatched. Germline CDR1 reads PRHDT; CDR2 reads FYEKMQ (reference sequence). In nucleotides, the CDR3 is TGTGCCAGCAGCGGGCGCACAGGGGTCCGGCCTGGAAACACCATATATTTT. It encodes CASSGRTGVRPGNTIYF.

V and J are TRBV6-5 and TRBJ1-2, with TRBD1 matching 9 bases. With 2 bases clipped from V and 8 bases from J, the junction kept 6 bases outside the gene matches. The CDR3 spans 14 residues. Germline CDR1 is MNHEY and CDR2 is SVGAGI. This CDR3 reads CASSYQGQGVGYTF. Written as DNA, the CDR3 is TGTGCCAGCAGTTACCAGGGACAGGGTGTCGGCTACACCTTC.

The J gene is TRBJ2-6, the V gene TRBV6-1; TRBD1 matches 7 bases. This CDR3 has 15 amino acids. V was clipped by 4 bases and J by 4 bases; unmatched bases: 4. Germline V lookup: CDR1 MNHNS, CDR2 SASEGT. The CDR3 loop reads CASSAGQSGANVLTF. Written as DNA, the CDR3 is TGTGCCAGCAGTGCGGGACAGTCAGGGGCCAACGTCCTGACTTTC.

The chain links TRBV18 to TRBJ2-5, with 7 positions matching TRBD2. Germline CDR1 KGHSH, CDR2 LQKENI. The CDR3 loop spans 15 amino acids. Unmatched junction bases numbered 4, after V lost 1 base and J lost 2 bases. The DNA for the CDR3 is TGTGCCAGCTCACCACGGGTCGGGGGGCAAGAGACCCAGTACTTC. Encoded protein: CASSPRVGGQETQYF.

The chain combines TRBV5-8 with TRBJ1-4; a weak D match, TRBD1 (6 bases). There are 15 residues in the CDR3. Trimming stripped 4 bases from V and 3 bases from J, with 13 bases between. Germline CDR1 is SGHTS and CDR2 is YDEGEE. CDR3 residues: CASSADRPANEKLFF. The DNA of the CDR3 is TGTGCCAGCAGCGCCGACAGGCCGGCTAATGAAAAACTGTTTTTT.